The T cell receptor (beta chain) under discussion was sequenced for a study of blood T cell repertoires in COVID-19 (TCRdb year 2020). A note on the overall study: Samples from collaborators originated in the United States, Italy and Spain and spanned both the acute and convalescent phases of COVID-19. The samples were drawn from two sources: the first 160 participants of the ongoing ImmuneRACE study, and 950 to 1,500 subjects contributed by 6 global collaborators. The repertoires were released in a freely available public database meant as a resource for research on the immune response to SARS-CoV-2. The dataset comprised deeply sampled blood TCRbeta repertoires from subjects exposed to, actively infected with, or recovered from COVID-19. Where available, HLA class I and class II types were obtained from metadata supplied by the sample provider rather than from assay-based typing. Nearly every sample came with metadata listing a de-identified subject ID, COVID-19 status, age in years and sex. The material from the prospective study consisted of cDNA or gDNA derived from T cells, B-cell-depleted T cells, or PBMCs. Summary of the overall study and its limitations: How much clinical and demographic metadata was included differed by source and by participant, and the metadata was provided uncurated.

CDR1 is given as LGHDT and CDR2 as YNNKEL, both from the germline V gene (reference sequence). V is pruned by 3 bases and J by 14 bases, leaving 16 bases of the junction without a gene match. The cysteine opens and the phenylalanine closes a CDR3 of 16 amino acids. Of all the DNA, just the CDR3 is kept, 48 bases in frame from base 1. To note about this clone: Its antigen is still unknown. Base quality data are lacking; no much larger clone is found one base away.

Whole blood was collected in K2EDTA tubes by collaborating institutions according to the institutions' own protocols. For TCRbeta analysis, collaborators shipped samples in one of three forms: frozen whole blood, isolated PBMCs, or DNA extracted from either of those sample types. The immunoSEQ Assay, a bias-controlled multiplex PCR, was used to amplify TCRbeta CDR3 regions from genomic DNA. The source study handled its data this way. The number of nucleated cells in each sample was estimated by amplification of reference gene primers within the assay. To quantify the absolute abundance of each unique TCRbeta CDR3 rearrangement, sequence reads were collapsed and filtered. Productive Simpson clonality was computed per sample as the square root of Simpson's diversity index over productive rearrangements. TCRdb carries this immuneACCESS record with in-frame sequences only. Its versions omit some clonotypes, under half of them owing to an unresolved V gene in the studies checked, with the rest unexplained. From that table come the V and J calls and clone size; the DNA was used to work out D and trimming. Within this sample are about 220,000 clones, with 65% to 90% of them counted one time only. The biggest ten clones account for 9.5% to 10% of the sample.

This TCR was recovered from a man between 50 and 59 years old with active or convalescent COVID-19. Sequencing was carried out using peripheral blood. The sequence links TRBV3-1 (or the pseudogene TRBV3-2) to TRBJ1-6; the central 7 bases match TRBD1. Here is the DNA: TGTGCCAGCAGCCAGGCGCGGACAGGCCACAAGTGGGCCCTCCACTTT. Its translation is CASSQARTGHKWALHF.